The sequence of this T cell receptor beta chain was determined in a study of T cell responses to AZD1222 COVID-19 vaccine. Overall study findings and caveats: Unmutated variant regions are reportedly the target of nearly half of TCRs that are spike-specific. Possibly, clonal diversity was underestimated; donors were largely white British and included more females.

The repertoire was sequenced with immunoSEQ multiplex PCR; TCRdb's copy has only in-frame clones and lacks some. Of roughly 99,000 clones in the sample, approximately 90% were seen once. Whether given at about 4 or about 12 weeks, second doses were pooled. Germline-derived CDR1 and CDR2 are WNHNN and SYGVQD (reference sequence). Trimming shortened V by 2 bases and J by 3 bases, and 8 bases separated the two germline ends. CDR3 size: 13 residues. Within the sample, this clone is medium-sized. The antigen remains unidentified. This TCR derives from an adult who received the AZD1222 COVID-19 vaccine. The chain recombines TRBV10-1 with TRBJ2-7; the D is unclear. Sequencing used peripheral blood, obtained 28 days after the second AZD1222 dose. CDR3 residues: CASSEGDGYEQYF. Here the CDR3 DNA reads TGCGCCAGCAGTGAGGGAGATGGCTACGAGCAGTACTTC.